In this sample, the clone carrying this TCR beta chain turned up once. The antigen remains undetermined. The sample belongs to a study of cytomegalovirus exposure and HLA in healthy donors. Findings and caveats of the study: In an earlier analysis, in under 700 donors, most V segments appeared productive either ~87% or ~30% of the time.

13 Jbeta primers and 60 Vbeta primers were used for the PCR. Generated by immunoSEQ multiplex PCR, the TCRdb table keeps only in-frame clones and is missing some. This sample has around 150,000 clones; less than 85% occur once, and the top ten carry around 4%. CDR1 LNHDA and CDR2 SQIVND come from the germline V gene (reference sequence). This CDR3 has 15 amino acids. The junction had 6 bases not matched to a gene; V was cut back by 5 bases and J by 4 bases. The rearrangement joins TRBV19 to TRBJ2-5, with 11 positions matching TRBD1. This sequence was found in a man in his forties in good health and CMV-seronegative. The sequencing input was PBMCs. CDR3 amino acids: CASSPRTGGSETQYF. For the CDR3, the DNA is TGTGCCAGTAGTCCGAGGACAGGGGGCTCAGAGACCCAGTACTTC.